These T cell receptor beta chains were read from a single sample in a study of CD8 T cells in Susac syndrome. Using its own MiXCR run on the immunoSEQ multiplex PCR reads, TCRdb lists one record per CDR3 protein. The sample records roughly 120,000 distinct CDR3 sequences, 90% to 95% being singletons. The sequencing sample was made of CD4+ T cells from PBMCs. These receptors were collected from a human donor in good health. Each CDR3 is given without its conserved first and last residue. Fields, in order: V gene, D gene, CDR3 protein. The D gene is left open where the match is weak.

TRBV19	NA	ATTTGRGAF
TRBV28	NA	ASSSRGGSTDTQY
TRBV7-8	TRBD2	ASTSGLAETGETQY
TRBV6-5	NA	AFDSPFQETQY
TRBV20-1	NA	SARAGTTEAF
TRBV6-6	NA	ASSYLDRNTEAF
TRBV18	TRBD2	ASSPRQGYEASGTSGANVLT
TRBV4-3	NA	ASTKLVRGSYNEQF
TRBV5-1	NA	ASSLVVNTEAF
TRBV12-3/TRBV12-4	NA	ASRPGPSGELF
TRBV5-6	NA	ASSLPGDTEAF
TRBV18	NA	ASSPQGGGNTEAF
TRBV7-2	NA	ASSKGVSYNSPLH
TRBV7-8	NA	ASSLKAGVQETQY
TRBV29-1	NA	SVENQGRSYGYT
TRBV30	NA	AWADPRWLYEQF
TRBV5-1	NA	ASSLVPAPENTEAF
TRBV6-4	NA	ASSAGVGETQY
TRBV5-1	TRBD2	ASSEGLAGDNEQF
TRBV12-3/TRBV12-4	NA	ASSPGREQY
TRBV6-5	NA	ASSYSMGTYGYT
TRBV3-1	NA	ASSQVEYEQY
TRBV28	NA	ASSFGYGSYEQY
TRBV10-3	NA	AITGSSGANVLT
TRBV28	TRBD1	ASSEQGARGYT
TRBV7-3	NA	ASSTRPGLGQF
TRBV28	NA	ASTRGNQPQH
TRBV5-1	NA	ASSSASAGNLNTEAF
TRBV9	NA	ASSEEGRGSTDTQY
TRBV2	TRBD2	ASMVDAGAAEQY
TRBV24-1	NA	ATHNRVGNEQF
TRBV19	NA	ASSIEGLATEAF
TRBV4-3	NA	ASSQEGLSNTGELF
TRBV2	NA	ASSQGPPENSPLH
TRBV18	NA	ASSPPGVSNYGYT
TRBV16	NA	ASSQEAGLGYT
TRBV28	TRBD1	ASSAQTGAEQY
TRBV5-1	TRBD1	ASSLGQGADVDEQF
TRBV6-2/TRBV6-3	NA	ASSYDGRQETQY
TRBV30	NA	AWSGWGTSEAF
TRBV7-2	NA	ASSLLRSSYEQY
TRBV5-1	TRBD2	ASSLGIAGGTEQY
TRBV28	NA	ASSFNGFGGYT
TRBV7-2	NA	ASSSMGGFYEQY
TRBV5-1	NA	ASSFSPSSYNEQF
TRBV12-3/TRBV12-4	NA	ASSLWEEETQY
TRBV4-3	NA	ASSLGDYTEAF
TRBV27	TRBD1	ASSLGTGLDTEAF
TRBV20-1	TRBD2	SARATASGRDGNEQF
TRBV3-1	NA	ASSQGSVQLINTEAF
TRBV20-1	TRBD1	SARDHEGAIGNQPQH
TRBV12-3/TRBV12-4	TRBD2	ASSKGLADGKF